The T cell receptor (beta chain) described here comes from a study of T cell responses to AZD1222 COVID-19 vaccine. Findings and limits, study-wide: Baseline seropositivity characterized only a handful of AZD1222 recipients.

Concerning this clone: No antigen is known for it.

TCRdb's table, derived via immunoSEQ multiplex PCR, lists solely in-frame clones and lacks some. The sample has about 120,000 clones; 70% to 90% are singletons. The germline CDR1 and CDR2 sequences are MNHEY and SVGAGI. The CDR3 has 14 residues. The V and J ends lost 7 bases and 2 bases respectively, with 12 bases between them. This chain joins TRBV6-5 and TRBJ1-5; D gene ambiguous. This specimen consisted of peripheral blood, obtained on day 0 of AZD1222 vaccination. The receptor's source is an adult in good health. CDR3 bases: TGTGCCAGCAAGGCGGCCCGGGGCAATCAGCCCCAGCATTTT. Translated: CASKAARGNQPQHF.